This section outlines one TCR beta chain sequence together with its context. This sample is part of a study of blood T cell repertoires in COVID-19. V was cut by 3 bases and J by 9 bases, with 15 bases left in between. Germline values: CDR1 MNHEY, CDR2 SMNVEV (reference sequence). The CDR3 is made up of 15 amino acids. Enrollees, roughly 18 to 95 years old, lived in approximately 25 US areas. Libraries were prepared by immunoSEQ multiplex PCR; TCRdb keeps only in-frame clonotypes and omits some of them. This sample yields about 220,000 clones, of which just over 85% are seen a single time; less than 4.5% belongs to the top ten.

The chain links TRBV27 to TRBJ1-6; D remains ambiguous. The material sequenced was PBMCs or T cells enriched from blood (not recorded which). The source is a middle-aged woman with acute COVID-19. The CDR3 nucleotides read TGTGCCAGCAGTTTTTCGGTGCCGGGTAGTTCACCCCTCCACTTT. It codes for CASSFSVPGSSPLHF.